Included here is one T cell receptor (beta chain) sequence, with context. This sample is drawn from a study of glioma-infiltrating T cells after dendritic cell vaccination. Study-level background: Dendritic cell vaccination trial patients had either newly diagnosed or recurrent glioblastoma. Patients received autologous tumor lysate-pulsed dendritic cell vaccination between the early 2000s and the early 2010s.

Primers: 60 V beta forward and 13 J beta reverse. Repertoires were generated with immunoSEQ multiplex PCR, while TCRdb's copy carries only in-frame clones and drops some. Of roughly 82,000 clones listed, about 87% were seen once; the top ten hold approximately 3.4%. Patients had residual fresh-frozen tumor tissue and more than two years of survival data. Trimming cost V 3 bases and J 1 base; bases outside gene matches: 3. Germline-derived CDR1 and CDR2 are SGHNT and YYREEE (reference sequence). The CDR3 totals 14 residues. The rearrangement uses TRBV5-4 and TRBJ1-1; 7 bases line up with TRBD1. Material: blood, obtained before dendritic cell vaccination. The sequence was collected from a human donor with glioblastoma. The CDR3 bases are TGTGCCAGCAGCTGGGGACAGTCGAACACTGAAGCTTTCTTT. Translating gives CASSWGQSNTEAFF.